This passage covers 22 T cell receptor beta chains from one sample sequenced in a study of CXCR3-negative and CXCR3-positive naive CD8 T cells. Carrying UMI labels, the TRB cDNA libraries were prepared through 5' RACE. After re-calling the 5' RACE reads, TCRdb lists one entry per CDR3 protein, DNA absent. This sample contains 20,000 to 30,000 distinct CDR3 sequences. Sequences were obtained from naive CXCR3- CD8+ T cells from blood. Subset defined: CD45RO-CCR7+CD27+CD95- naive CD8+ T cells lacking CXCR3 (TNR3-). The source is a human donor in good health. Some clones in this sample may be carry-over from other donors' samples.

The CDR3 region is CASSQARTSSYEQYF. This chain joins TRBV4-3 and TRBJ2-7; TCRdb calls TRBD2, which cannot be checked without DNA. Germline V gives CDR1 LGHNA, CDR2 YSLEER. The CDR3 is 15 amino acids.

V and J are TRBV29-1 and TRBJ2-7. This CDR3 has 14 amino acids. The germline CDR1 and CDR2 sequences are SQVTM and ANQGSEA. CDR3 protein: CSVESPRGSYEQYF.

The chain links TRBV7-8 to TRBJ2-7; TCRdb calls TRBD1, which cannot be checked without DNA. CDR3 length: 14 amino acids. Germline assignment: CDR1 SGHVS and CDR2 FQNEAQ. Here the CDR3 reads CASSLARGGYEQYF.

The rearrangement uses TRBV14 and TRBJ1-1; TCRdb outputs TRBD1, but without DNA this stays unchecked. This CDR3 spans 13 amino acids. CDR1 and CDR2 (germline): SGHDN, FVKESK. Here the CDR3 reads CASSHGGQGEAFF.

CDR3 sequence reads: CASSLQTSGIPPREQYF. The chain uses TRBV28 and TRBJ2-7; TCRdb's D call of TRBD2 is untestable without DNA. The CDR3 totals 17 residues. Germline V gene lookup returns CDR1 MDHEN and CDR2 SYDVKM.

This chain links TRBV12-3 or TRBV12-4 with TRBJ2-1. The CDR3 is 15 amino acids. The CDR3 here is CASSITASSYNEQFF.

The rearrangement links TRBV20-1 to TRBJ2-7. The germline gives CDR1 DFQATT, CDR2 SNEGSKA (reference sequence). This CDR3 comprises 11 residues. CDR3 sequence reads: CSVGDSLEQYF.

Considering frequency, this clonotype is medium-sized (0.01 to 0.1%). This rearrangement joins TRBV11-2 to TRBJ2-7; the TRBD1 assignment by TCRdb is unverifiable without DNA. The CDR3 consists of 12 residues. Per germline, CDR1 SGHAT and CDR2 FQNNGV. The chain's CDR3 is CASSFGGYEQYF.

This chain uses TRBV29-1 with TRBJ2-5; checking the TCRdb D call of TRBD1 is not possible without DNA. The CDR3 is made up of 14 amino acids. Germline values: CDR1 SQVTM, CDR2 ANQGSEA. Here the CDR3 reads CSVAPPQSQETQYF.

The CDR3 loop is CASGLVGNTGELFF. The chain combines TRBV12-3 or TRBV12-4 with TRBJ2-2. CDR3 length: 14 amino acids.

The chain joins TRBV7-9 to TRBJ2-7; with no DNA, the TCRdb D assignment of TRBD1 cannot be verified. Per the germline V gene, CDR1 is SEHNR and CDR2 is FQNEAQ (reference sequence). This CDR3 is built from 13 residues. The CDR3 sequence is CASSPRVDIEQYF. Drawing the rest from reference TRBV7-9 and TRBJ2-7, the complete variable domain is DTGVSQNPRHKITKRGQNVTFRCDPISEHNRLYWYRQTLGQGPEFLTYFQNEAQLEKSRLLSDRFSAERPKGSFSTLEIQRTEQGDSAMYLCASSPRVDIEQYFGPGTRLTVT.

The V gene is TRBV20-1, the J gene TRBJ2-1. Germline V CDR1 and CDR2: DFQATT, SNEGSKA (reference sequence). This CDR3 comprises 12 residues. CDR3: CSAREPYNEQFF.

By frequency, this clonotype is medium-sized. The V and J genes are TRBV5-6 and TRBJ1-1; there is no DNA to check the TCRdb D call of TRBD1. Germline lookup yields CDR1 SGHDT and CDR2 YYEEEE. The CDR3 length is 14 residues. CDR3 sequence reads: CASSLGQMNTEAFF.

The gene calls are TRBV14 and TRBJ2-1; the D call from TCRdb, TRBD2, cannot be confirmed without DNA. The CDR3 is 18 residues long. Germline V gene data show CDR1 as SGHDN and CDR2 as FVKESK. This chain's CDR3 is CASSQDRDWSGYYNEQFF.

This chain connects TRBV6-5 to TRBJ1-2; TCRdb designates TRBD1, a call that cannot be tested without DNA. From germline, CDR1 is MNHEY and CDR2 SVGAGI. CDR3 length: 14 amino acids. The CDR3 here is CASSPDTANYGYTF.

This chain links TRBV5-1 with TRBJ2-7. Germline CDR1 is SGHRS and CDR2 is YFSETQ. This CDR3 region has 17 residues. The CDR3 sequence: CASSPNWVQQSSYEQYF.

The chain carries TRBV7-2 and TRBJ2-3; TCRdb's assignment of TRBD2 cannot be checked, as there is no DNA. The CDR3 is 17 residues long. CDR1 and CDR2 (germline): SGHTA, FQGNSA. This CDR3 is CASSFEKLPSYTDTQYF.

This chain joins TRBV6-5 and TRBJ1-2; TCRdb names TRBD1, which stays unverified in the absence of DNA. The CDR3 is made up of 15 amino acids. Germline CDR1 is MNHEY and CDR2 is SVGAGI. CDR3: CASSYSGTGGFGYTF.

The CDR3 loop is CASSLSGEQYF. This chain links TRBV5-4 with TRBJ2-7; TCRdb's D call of TRBD2 is untestable without DNA. The germline CDR1 and CDR2 sequences are SGHNT and YYREEE (reference sequence). This CDR3 spans 11 amino acids.

The CDR3 spells CSVEDLGGRSYGYTF. The chain links TRBV29-1 to TRBJ1-2; TCRdb outputs TRBD1, but without DNA this stays unchecked. Germline loops: CDR1 SQVTM, CDR2 ANQGSEA. The CDR3 sequence is 15 residues long.

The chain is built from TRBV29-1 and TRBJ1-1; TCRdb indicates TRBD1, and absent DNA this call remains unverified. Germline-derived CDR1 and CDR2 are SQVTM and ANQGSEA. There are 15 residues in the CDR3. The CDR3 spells CSVLILGRVRSEAFF.

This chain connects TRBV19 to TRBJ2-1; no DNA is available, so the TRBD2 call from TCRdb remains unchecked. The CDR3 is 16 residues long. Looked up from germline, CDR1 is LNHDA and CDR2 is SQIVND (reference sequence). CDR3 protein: CASSIEPSGGWDEQFF.